This TCR beta chain was observed in a study of early T cells in non-severe SARS-CoV-2 infection (dated by TCRdb to the early 2020s). A note on the overall study: TCR sequencing used bulk RNA from unsorted whole blood, so alpha and beta chains could not be paired.

This was a case-control study nested in a cohort of healthcare workers in London, UK, who had nasopharyngeal swab PCR tests and blood samples taken every week. Healthcare workers were recruited during the week of the UK lockdown, between 23 and 31 March 2020, and followed weekly for up to 16 weeks. Overall results and qualifications from the work: VDJdb matching was skewed toward anti-spike CD8 responses and likely underestimated virus-specific expansions, missing private and CD4 specificities.

In regard to this clonotype: This receptor's antigen is unknown. Within one base of it there is no much larger clone, and no base qualities were kept.

Taken from cysteine to phenylalanine, the CDR3 has 13 residues. Of all the DNA, just the CDR3 is kept, 39 bases in frame from base 1. Here V drops 11 bases and J drops 5 bases, and the junction holds 8 bases not matched to any gene. As encoded in the germline V gene (reference sequence), CDR1 is LNHDA while CDR2 is SQIVND. Library generation was performed with 5' RACE. Instrument used: NextSeq 500. In the TCR library protocol, unique molecular identifiers were attached to individual cDNA molecules to correct for PCR bias and sequencing error. TCR alpha and beta chains were both sequenced, and the abundances of alpha and beta sequences in each sample were closely correlated with each other. Regarding the original processing steps: Decombinator V4 was used to perform V gene, J gene and CDR3 annotation of TCR sequences. TCRs were defined as expanded if a significant change between any two time points was detected under a Poisson model with p below 0.0001. TCR abundances were normalised to the total number of TCRs sequenced in each sample and reported as counts per million. TRAV1-2 paired with TRAJ12, TRAJ20 or TRAJ33 defined MAIT TCRs, while TRAV10 paired with TRAJ18 defined iNKT TCRs. VDJdb, accessed 1 November 2021, was searched for CMV, EBV and SARS-CoV-2 annotated TCRs, excluding TCRs annotated for multiple antigens. The public reads were reanalyzed by TCRdb: fastp trimming at Q25, MiXCR alignment, in-frame beta chains only. CDR3 protein sequences are deduplicated, and each keeps its most common genes and DNA. The V and J calls here are based on TCRdb, not the publication. A total of around 50,000 distinct CDR3 sequences appear in this sample, around 12% of them only once. About 4% of the sample lies in the top ten.

The sample consisted of whole blood. The chain is encoded by TRBV19 joined to TRBJ2-1; 8 bases in between match TRBD2. This receptor was identified in an adult who was a healthcare worker with PCR-confirmed SARS-CoV-2 infection or an uninfected control (not recorded which). DNA sequence: TGTGCCGCCCGAGCGGGAGCGCACAATGAGCAGTTCTTC. Its coded protein is CAARAGAHNEQFF. This CDR3, with the reference TRBV19 and TRBJ2-1 proteins standing in past its ends, gives the full variable domain DGGITQSPKYLFRKEGQNVTLSCEQNLNHDAMYWYRQDPGQGLRLIYYSQIVNDFQKGDIAEGYSVSREKKESFPLTVTSAQKNPTAFYLCAARAGAHNEQFFGPGTRLTVL.